A single sample is the source of the 21 T cell receptor beta chains below, sequenced in a study of T cells after yellow fever vaccination. TCRdb re-called the 5' RACE reads through MiXCR, storing one row per CDR3 protein. The repertoire holds almost 600,000 distinct CDR3 sequences, with about 13% as singletons. The specimen comprised PBMCs, sampled on the day of the yellow fever booster vaccination. The receptor set was obtained from a man aged 25-45 years who received the YFV17D yellow fever vaccine.

V gene TRBV6-5 combines with J gene TRBJ2-6; 11 bases align to TRBD1. This CDR3 contains 16 residues. After removal of 8 bases from V and 0 bases from J, the junction contained 3 bases not matched to a gene. Per germline, CDR1 MNHEY and CDR2 SVGAGI. This chain's CDR3 is CASRDRGFSGANVLTF. CDR3 DNA sequence: TGTGCCAGCCGGGACAGGGGGTTCTCTGGGGCCAACGTCCTGACTTTC.

V gene TRBV7-2 combines with J gene TRBJ2-1; 7 nucleotides match TRBD1. CDR1 and CDR2 (germline): SGHTA, FQGNSA. CDR3 length equals 16 residues. V trimming: 5 bases; J trimming: 9 bases; junction bases outside the gene matches: 16. CDR3 nucleotides: TGTGCCAGCAGCCTACACTCCGGGACAGCAGGAGGTGAGCAGTTCTTC. This sequence encodes CASSLHSGTAGGEQFF.

This clonotype was recorded a few times. The J gene is TRBJ2-2, the V gene TRBV5-6, with TRBD2 matching over 9 bases. This CDR3 contains 15 residues. V lost 4 bases to trimming and J lost 5 bases; unmatched junction nucleotides: 6. The germline V gene has CDR1 SGHDT and CDR2 YYEEEE. DNA of the CDR3: TGTGCCAGCAGCCGCGGGAGGGGTGGAACCGGGGAGCTGTTTTTT. Its translation: CASSRGRGGTGELFF.

This clonotype has just one count. CDR3 residues: CASSYDSGTSNTGELFF. The CDR3 nucleotides are TGTGCCAGCAGTTACGATAGCGGGACTTCGAACACCGGGGAGCTGTTTTTT. This sequence joins TRBV6-2 or TRBV6-3 and TRBJ2-2; TRBD2 matches at 8 bases. This CDR3 spans 17 amino acids. V shed 2 bases, J shed 0 bases, and the junction held 5 bases outside the gene matches. In germline, CDR1 is MNHEY, CDR2 SVGEGT.

This clonotype has at least ten counts. V and J are TRBV28 and TRBJ2-2, with TRBD1 matching over 8 bases. The CDR3 sequence is 15 residues long. Germline V gene data show CDR1 as MDHEN and CDR2 as SYDVKM. V was pared by 6 bases and J by 5 bases, with 8 bases of the junction left unmatched. CDR3 bases: TGTGCCAGCAGCCTCGACAGGGGTGGGACCGGGGAGCTGTTTTTT. The encoded protein is CASSLDRGGTGELFF.

This clonotype was counted between two and nine times. V is TRBV19 and J is TRBJ2-4; tentative D call: TRBD2 (5 bases). Germline V gene lookup returns CDR1 LNHDA and CDR2 SQIVND (reference sequence). Trimming removed 5 bases at V and 0 bases at J, with 20 bases between. The CDR3 runs 18 residues. The CDR3 DNA follows: TGTGCCAGTAGTTCGACTCCACCTCGGGGTCTAGCCAAAAACATTCAGTACTTC. Its protein is CASSSTPPRGLAKNIQYF.

V gene TRBV11-2 combines with J gene TRBJ2-1, with 7 bases matching TRBD1. The CDR3 totals 18 residues. Per germline, CDR1 SGHAT and CDR2 FQNNGV. With 5 bases clipped from V and 5 bases from J, the junction kept 18 bases outside the gene matches. Written as DNA, the CDR3 is TGTGCCAGCAGCCATATTAGGGCGTCCCGGACAGGAAACAATGAGCAGTTCTTC. Its translation: CASSHIRASRTGNNEQFF.

This clonotype occurred a few times. The chain is built from TRBV20-1 and TRBJ2-3, with D possibly TRBD2 on 7 matching bases. Germline V gene sequence: CDR1 DFQATT, CDR2 SNEGSKA (reference sequence). The CDR3 covers 14 residues. Trimming took 0 bases from V and 6 from J, leaving 13 bases between them. The chain's CDR3 is CSARDRGAIDTQYF. The CDR3 nucleotides read TGCAGTGCTAGAGATCGGGGGGCGATTGATACGCAGTATTTT.

V and J are TRBV5-1 and TRBJ2-7; the match to TRBD1 covers 7 bases. The ends lost 1 base at V and 4 bases at J; junction bases unmatched: 8. The CDR3 length is 15 residues. Germline CDR1 is SGHRS and CDR2 is YFSETQ. CDR3 nucleotide sequence: TGCGCCAGCAGCTTGATGGCAGGGGGTGGTTACGAGCAGTACTTC. Protein sequence: CASSLMAGGGYEQYF.

This clonotype was found a few times. The chain uses TRBV7-2 and TRBJ1-2; TRBD1 agrees at 9 bases. CDR3 size: 13 residues. V was pared by 6 bases and J by 7 bases, with 6 bases of the junction left unmatched. CDR1 and CDR2 (germline): SGHTA, FQGNSA. The CDR3 protein is CASRGQGLGGYTF. CDR3 DNA sequence: TGTGCCAGCAGAGGACAGGGGTTGGGTGGCTACACCTTC.

The chain is built from TRBV7-2 and TRBJ1-2, with D uncertain. The germline V and J ends were trimmed by 1 base and 0 bases, with 6 bases remaining between them. The germline V gene has CDR1 SGHTA and CDR2 FQGNSA. This CDR3 spans 14 amino acids. In DNA, the CDR3 is TGTGCCAGCAGCTTAGGATGGACTAACTATGGCTACACCTTC. Translation: CASSLGWTNYGYTF.

This clonotype was detected only a few times. CDR3 amino acids: CASSPRRPTSGRSDTQYF. The CDR3 nucleotides are TGTGCCAGCAGCCCCCGACGACCGACTAGCGGGAGGTCCGATACGCAGTATTTT. The chain has TRBV7-8 and TRBJ2-3, with 13 positions matching TRBD2. Germline lookup yields CDR1 SGHVS and CDR2 FQNEAQ. The V gene end was trimmed by 5 bases and the J gene end by 6 bases; junction bases not matched to a gene: 14. The CDR3 covers 18 residues.

This clonotype was observed a handful of times. The chain has TRBV7-9 and TRBJ1-2; 7 positions agree with TRBD1. CDR3 size: 15 residues. The V and J ends lost 2 bases and 5 bases, in that order; junction bases with no gene match: 8. Germline V CDR1 and CDR2: SEHNR, FQNEAQ (reference sequence). The CDR3 DNA is TGTGCCAGCAGCTTATTCGTGACAGGGTCATATGGCTACACCTTC. This codes for CASSLFVTGSYGYTF.

CDR3 amino acids: CSATTSGRPYNEQFF. As DNA, the CDR3 is TGCAGTGCTACAACTAGCGGGAGGCCCTACAATGAGCAGTTCTTC. V usage is TRBV20-1 and J usage is TRBJ2-1, with 12 bases matching TRBD2. The CDR3 loop spans 15 amino acids. J gave up 2 bases and V 4 bases, and 3 bases lay outside the gene matches. The V gene's germline CDR1 is DFQATT and CDR2 SNEGSKA (reference sequence).

This clonotype was seen more than once but under ten times. The V gene is TRBV28, the J gene TRBJ1-1; D is perhaps TRBD1 (6 bases). CDR3 length equals 16 residues. The V gene lost 6 bases and the J gene lost 0 bases, with 17 bases spanning the gap. Germline V gene lookup returns CDR1 MDHEN and CDR2 SYDVKM. CDR3 coding DNA: TGTGCCAGCAGCCCCCGCGTCAGGGACATGAACACTGAAGCTTTCTTT. Encoded protein: CASSPRVRDMNTEAFF.

V is TRBV7-9 and J is TRBJ1-1; D is ambiguous. V lost 6 bases, J lost 0 bases, and 11 bases lay in between. There are 14 residues in the CDR3. Per the germline V gene, CDR1 is SEHNR and CDR2 is FQNEAQ (reference sequence). Here the CDR3 reads CASSPTTVNTEAFF. CDR3 nucleotide sequence: TGTGCCAGCAGTCCAACTACAGTGAACACTGAAGCTTTCTTT. The full variable domain, in which reference TRBV7-9 and TRBJ1-1 provide the parts outside the CDR3, is DTGVSQNPRHKITKRGQNVTFRCDPISEHNRLYWYRQTLGQGPEFLTYFQNEAQLEKSRLLSDRFSAERPKGSFSTLEIQRTEQGDSAMYLCASSPTTVNTEAFFGQGTRLTVV.

This clonotype turned up a few times. The chain combines TRBV5-1 with TRBJ2-7; 10 nucleotides match TRBD1. The CDR3 has 13 residues. Germline CDR1 is SGHRS and CDR2 is YFSETQ. With V trimmed by 7 bases and J by 6 bases, 7 bases remained unmatched. The CDR3 sequence: CASVGDRGSEQYF. The CDR3 nucleotides are TGCGCCAGCGTCGGGGACAGGGGCTCCGAGCAGTACTTC.

This clonotype was seen at least ten times. The V gene is TRBV18, the J gene TRBJ2-1; D unclear. Trimming removed 3 bases at V and 7 bases at J, with 7 bases between. Germline assignment: CDR1 KGHSH and CDR2 LQKENI. This CDR3 comprises 12 residues. CDR3 residues: CASSPLGNEQFF. CDR3 sequence (DNA): TGTGCCAGCTCACCTCTCGGGAATGAGCAGTTCTTC.

The CDR3 protein is CASSPRWTSPNEQFF. In nucleotides, the CDR3 is TGTGCCAGCAGCCCCCGGTGGACTAGCCCTAATGAGCAGTTCTTC. The chain has TRBV5-6 and TRBJ2-1; 8 bases are a match to TRBD2. This CDR3 is built from 15 residues. Germline assignment: CDR1 SGHDT and CDR2 YYEEEE. V trimming: 4 bases; J trimming: 7 bases; junction bases outside the gene matches: 10.

This clonotype was recorded a few times. The genes are TRBV7-2 and TRBJ1-1; no reliable D call. Trimming shortened V by 5 bases and J by 4 bases, and 11 bases separated the two germline ends. Per germline, CDR1 SGHTA and CDR2 FQGNSA. CDR3 length: 13 amino acids. As DNA, the CDR3 is TGTGCCAGCAGCAAAGAAGGAGGCACTGAAGCTTTCTTT. Its protein product is CASSKEGGTEAFF.

The rearrangement joins TRBV18 to TRBJ2-5; D uncertain. This CDR3 has 13 amino acids. Per the germline V gene, CDR1 is KGHSH and CDR2 is LQKENI. The V end lost 4 bases, the J end lost 1 base, and 7 bases lay between the germline ends. The CDR3 spells CASSQGRQETQYF. In DNA form, the CDR3 reads TGTGCCAGCTCACAGGGCCGCCAAGAGACCCAGTACTTC.